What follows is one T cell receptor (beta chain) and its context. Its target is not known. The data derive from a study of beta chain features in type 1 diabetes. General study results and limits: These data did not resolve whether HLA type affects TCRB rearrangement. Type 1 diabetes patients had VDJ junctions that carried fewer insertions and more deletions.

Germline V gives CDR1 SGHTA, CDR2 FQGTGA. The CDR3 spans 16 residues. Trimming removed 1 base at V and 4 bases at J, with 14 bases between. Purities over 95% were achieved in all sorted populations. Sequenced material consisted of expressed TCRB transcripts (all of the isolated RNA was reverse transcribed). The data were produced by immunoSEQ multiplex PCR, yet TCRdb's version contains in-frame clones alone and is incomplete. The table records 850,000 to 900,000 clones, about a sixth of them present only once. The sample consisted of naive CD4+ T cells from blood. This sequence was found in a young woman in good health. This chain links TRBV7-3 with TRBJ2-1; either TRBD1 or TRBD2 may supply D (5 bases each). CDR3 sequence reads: CASSLNPGRPYNEQFF. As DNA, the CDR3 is TGTGCCAGCAGCTTAAATCCGGGGCGGCCTTACAATGAGCAGTTCTTC.